This TCR beta chain was sequenced in a study of blood T cell repertoires in COVID-19. About the research overall: Sites across the United States, Italy and Spain contributed samples from acute and convalescent COVID-19.

The V end was cut by 2 bases, the J end by 6 bases, with 6 bases between. CDR3 length equals 11 residues. In germline, CDR1 is SGHKS, CDR2 YYEKEE (reference sequence). Original methodology: Cell counts per sample came from amplifying reference gene primers. Method: immunoSEQ multiplex PCR; TCRdb's copy keeps in-frame clones and lacks some. V, J and clone size were drawn from that table, and D and trimming were deduced from the DNA. The repertoire has about 670,000 clones, 85% to 90% of them found once; the top ten carry roughly 0.25%. The source material was peripheral blood. This rearrangement joins TRBV5-5 to TRBJ2-7, with D unresolved. This sequence was found in a woman aged 18-29 years with acute or convalescent COVID-19. CDR3 in DNA: TGTGCCAGCAGCTTTTCGGGCGAGCAGTACTTC. Its translation: CASSFSGEQYF.